The 31 T cell receptor beta chains below were found in one sample sequenced in a study of T cells in Graves' hyperthyroidism and ophthalmopathy. Amplified TCR beta CDR3 regions came from RNA transcripts. The study used the HTBI primer set for a first-round RT-PCR of the TCR CDR3. TCRdb recomputed calls from the multiplex PCR reads with MiXCR, one row per CDR3 protein. Of about 590,000 distinct CDR3 sequences listed, roughly 14% were seen once; the top ten hold around 7.3%. Sequencing was performed on blood. The receptors derive from a woman aged 25 to 45 with Graves' hyperthyroidism.

The table lists this clonotype with many counts. This CDR3 is CATSRDEYMVNEQFF. The CDR3 DNA is TGTGCCACCAGCAGAGATGAGTATATGGTCAATGAGCAGTTCTTC. The genes are TRBV15 and TRBJ2-1; D is undetermined. In germline, CDR1 is LNHNV, CDR2 YYDKDF (reference sequence). The CDR3 spans 15 residues. V was pared by 0 bases and J by 6 bases, with 12 bases between.

The chain is built from TRBV28 and TRBJ2-5, with 15 bases matching TRBD2. The CDR3 sequence is 15 residues long. The junction had 5 bases not matched to a gene; V was cut back by 7 bases and J by 5 bases. CDR1 MDHEN and CDR2 SYDVKM come from the germline V gene. CDR3 in DNA: TGTGCCAGCACCTCTGGGACTAGCGGGAGGGAGACCCAGTACTTC. It specifies CASTSGTSGRETQYF. Looking up the rest from reference TRBV28 and TRBJ2-5 gives the full variable domain: DVKVTQSSRYLVKRTGEKVFLECVQDMDHENMFWYRQDPGLGLRLIYFSYDVKMKEKGDIPEGYSVSREKKERFSLILESASTNQTSMYLCASTSGTSGRETQYFGPGTRLLVL.

This clonotype was counted at least ten times. The chain is built from TRBV5-1 and TRBJ2-1, with TRBD2 matching over 9 bases. V was pared by 6 bases and J by 4 bases, with 2 bases of the junction left unmatched. The CDR3 is 13 amino acids. The germline V gene has CDR1 SGHRS and CDR2 YFSETQ. The DNA for the CDR3 is TGCGCCAGCAAGACTAGCGGATACAATGAGCAGTTCTTC. Translating it yields CASKTSGYNEQFF.

The chain links TRBV7-2 to TRBJ2-3, with D perhaps being TRBD1 or TRBD2 (5 bases each). The CDR3 covers 15 residues. Germline V gene sequence: CDR1 SGHTA, CDR2 FQGNSA. V was clipped by 5 bases and J by 8 bases, with 20 bases between them. CDR3 loop: CASSPELRGPGTQYF. The CDR3 nucleotides read TGTGCCAGCAGCCCTGAGCTCCGGGGCCCCGGTACGCAGTATTTT.

This clonotype appeared a few times. As DNA, the CDR3 is TGTGCCAGCACCGGACTAGCGGATTCCTACGAGCAGTACTTC. This codes for CASTGLADSYEQYF. The chain couples TRBV7-9 to TRBJ2-7; 10 bases fit TRBD2. The V gene's germline CDR1 is SEHNR and CDR2 FQNEAQ (reference sequence). V shed 7 bases and J 1 base; nucleotides not matched to a gene: 4. This CDR3 spans 14 amino acids.

Written as DNA, the CDR3 is TGTGCCAGCAGCGGACTCCCGGGAGATACAGATACGCAGTATTTT. Its protein is CASSGLPGDTDTQYF. This rearrangement joins TRBV9 to TRBJ2-3, with a tentative D call TRBD2 (6 bases). Trimming stripped 3 bases from V and 3 bases from J, with 14 bases between. The CDR3 spans 15 residues. The germline CDR1 and CDR2 sequences are SGDLS and YYNGEE.

At least ten counts were recorded for this clonotype. V usage is TRBV24-1 and J usage is TRBJ2-1; TRBD2 aligns across 10 bases. Germline CDR1 reads KGHDR; CDR2 reads SFDVKD. V lost 5 bases to trimming and J lost 12 bases; unmatched junction nucleotides: 15. The CDR3 is 16 residues long. The CDR3 DNA follows: TGTGCCACCAGTGTCGTGACTAGCGGGCCAGAGGGGTGGCAGTTCTTC. Residues: CATSVVTSGPEGWQFF.

This chain links TRBV29-1 with TRBJ2-7, with unresolved D. The germline CDR1 and CDR2 sequences are SQVTM and ANQGSEA. The V end was cut by 4 bases, the J end by 6 bases, with 13 bases between. The CDR3 has 12 residues. The CDR3 protein is CSVALHGGEQYF. CDR3 nucleotides: TGCAGCGTTGCACTCCACGGCGGCGAGCAGTACTTC.

In this sample, this clonotype turned up many times. This chain joins TRBV9 and TRBJ2-1; TRBD2 aligns across 7 bases. After removal of 2 bases from V and 0 bases from J, the junction contained 11 bases not matched to a gene. CDR1 is SGDLS and CDR2 is YYNGEE in the germline V gene. The CDR3 is 18 amino acids. CDR3 in amino acids: CASSVVSSGMSSYNEQFF. The CDR3, as DNA: TGTGCCAGCAGCGTTGTAAGCAGCGGGATGAGCTCCTACAATGAGCAGTTCTTC.

This clonotype was recorded many times. The genes are TRBV30 and TRBJ2-7, with D possibly matching TRBD2 (6 bases). The CDR3 is 13 residues long. The V gene's germline CDR1 is GTSNPN and CDR2 SVGIG (reference sequence). Trimming stripped 5 bases from V and 2 bases from J, with 13 bases between. The CDR3 spells CAWGGTPTYEQYF. The CDR3 region has the DNA TGTGCCTGGGGCGGGACGCCAACCTACGAGCAGTACTTC. The entire variable domain, with the rest obtained from reference TRBV30 and TRBJ2-7, is as follows: SQTIHQWPATLVQPVGSPLSLECTVEGTSNPNLYWYRQAAGRGLQLLFYSVGIGQISSEVPQNLSASRPQDRQFILSSKKLLLSDSGFYLCAWGGTPTYEQYFGPGTRLTVT.

The genes are TRBV27 and TRBJ2-1, with 9 nucleotides matching TRBD2. With 5 bases clipped from V and 11 bases from J, the junction kept 7 bases outside the gene matches. CDR3 length: 13 amino acids. CDR1 MNHEY and CDR2 SMNVEV come from the germline V gene (reference sequence). The chain's CDR3 is CASSPPGTSKQFF. The CDR3, as DNA: TGTGCCAGCAGTCCCCCCGGGACTAGCAAGCAGTTCTTC.

This clonotype was counted ten times or more. The chain recombines TRBV3-1 with TRBJ1-2; maybe TRBD1 (5 bases). CDR1 is LGHDT, CDR2 YNNKEL, per germline (reference sequence). The length of the CDR3 is 12 residues. Trimming removed 9 bases at V and 2 bases at J, with 10 bases between. In DNA form, the CDR3 reads TGTGCCAGTGCCGGGGCCAACTATGGCTACACCTTC. Its translation: CASAGANYGYTF.

This clonotype was detected ten times or more. The V and J genes are TRBV7-8 and TRBJ2-1; possible D gene TRBD2, 5 bases. The ends were cut back, 5 bases at V and 10 bases at J, with 12 bases in the middle. The germline CDR1 and CDR2 sequences are SGHVS and FQNEAQ. The CDR3 has 12 residues. The CDR3 spells CASSSRTGEQFF. Here the CDR3 DNA reads TGTGCCAGCAGCAGCCGTACGGGGGAGCAGTTCTTC.

This rearrangement joins TRBV28 to TRBJ2-7, with a possible D match to TRBD2 (6 bases). The ends were cut back, 5 bases at V and 6 bases at J, with 11 bases in the middle. This CDR3 has 12 residues. CDR1 is MDHEN and CDR2 is SYDVKM in the germline V gene. The CDR3 sequence: CASSLLAREQYF. The CDR3 region has the DNA TGTGCCAGCAGTCTTCTAGCGCGCGAGCAGTACTTC.

The chain uses TRBV20-1 and TRBJ2-7, with 10 positions matching TRBD1. The CDR3 is 18 amino acids. Germline CDR1 is DFQATT and CDR2 is SNEGSKA (reference sequence). V dropped 3 bases and J dropped 7; count of bases not matched to a gene: 21. In nucleotides, the CDR3 is TGCAGTGCTAGTGGCAACGTTGACGGGACAGGGGAATCGCAGGAGCAGTACTTC. The encoded protein is CSASGNVDGTGESQEQYF.

This clonotype has at least ten counts. The CDR3 DNA reads as TGTGCCAGCAGCTTGAAACAGGCCTATGGCTACACCTTC. This translates into CASSLKQAYGYTF. The chain combines TRBV5-6 with TRBJ1-2; a possible D gene is TRBD1 (5 bases). V was cut by 1 base and J by 4 bases, with 8 bases left in between. Germline V lookup: CDR1 SGHDT, CDR2 YYEEEE. The CDR3 runs 13 residues.

At least ten counts were recorded for this clonotype. The rearrangement links TRBV27 to TRBJ2-7; 10 nucleotides line up with TRBD1. V was pared by 4 bases and J by 5 bases, with 8 bases of the junction left unmatched. Per germline, CDR1 MNHEY and CDR2 SMNVEV (reference sequence). The CDR3 loop spans 15 amino acids. CDR3 DNA sequence: TGTGCCAGCAGTTCTGACCGGGACAGGGGCCACGAGCAGTACTTC. Translating it yields CASSSDRDRGHEQYF.

J is TRBJ2-7 and V is TRBV12-5, with 9 nucleotides matching TRBD2. CDR1 LGHNT and CDR2 FRNRAP come from the germline V gene. This CDR3 comprises 17 residues. J was trimmed by 0 bases and V by 1 base; bases with no gene match: 7. The CDR3 DNA reads as TGTGCTAGTGGTTTGGCAATCCTTAGCGGGAGCTCCTACGAGCAGTACTTC. Amino acid sequence: CASGLAILSGSSYEQYF.

This clonotype turned up a few times. The chain couples TRBV28 to TRBJ2-1; TRBD2 matches at 9 bases. V dropped 6 bases and J dropped 4; count of bases not matched to a gene: 13. Germline-derived CDR1 and CDR2 are MDHEN and SYDVKM. The CDR3 runs 17 residues. The CDR3 protein is CASRPQGGRAGYNEQFF. In DNA form, the CDR3 reads TGTGCCAGCAGACCCCAGGGCGGGAGGGCCGGGTACAATGAGCAGTTCTTC.

This clonotype was observed many times. The rearrangement links TRBV7-3 to TRBJ2-1; no clear D gene. CDR3 length: 16 residues. Trimming took 2 bases from V and 6 from J, leaving 17 bases between them. Germline CDR1 reads SGHTA; CDR2 reads FQGTGA. The chain's CDR3 is CASSLGVARTPNEQFF. CDR3 bases: TGTGCCAGCAGCTTAGGGGTGGCTAGGACCCCCAATGAGCAGTTCTTC.

This clonotype was found many times. The chain employs TRBV18 and TRBJ2-1, with 8 bases lining up with TRBD2. The CDR3 is made up of 15 amino acids. Germline values: CDR1 KGHSH, CDR2 LQKENI. After removal of 6 bases from V and 8 bases from J, the junction contained 12 bases not matched to a gene. Here the CDR3 reads CASSPGLGYIDEQFF. The CDR3 bases are TGTGCCAGCTCTCCGGGACTAGGTTATATTGATGAGCAGTTCTTC.

This clonotype has at least ten counts. The chain recombines TRBV5-1 with TRBJ2-2; D might be TRBD1 (5 bases). Germline CDR1 SGHRS, CDR2 YFSETQ. This CDR3 spans 12 amino acids. Trimming removed 6 bases from V and 5 bases from J, with 8 bases in between. CDR3 amino acids: CASTRDTGELFF. Written as DNA, the CDR3 is TGCGCCAGCACCAGGGATACCGGGGAGCTGTTTTTT.

A few counts support this clonotype. The chain employs TRBV6-1 and TRBJ2-2; 7 bases map to TRBD1. This CDR3 is 13 amino acids long. V dropped 6 bases and J dropped 6; count of bases not matched to a gene: 4. Looked up from germline, CDR1 is MNHNS and CDR2 is SASEGT. CDR3 bases: TGTGCCAGCAGCGCGACAGGGTCCGGGGAGCTGTTTTTT. Its translation: CASSATGSGELFF.

The chain links TRBV19 to TRBJ2-2; TRBD1 is a possible D gene (6 bases). This CDR3 region has 14 residues. Deletions cut 6 bases from V and 4 bases from J, with 12 bases between. Germline CDR1 LNHDA, CDR2 SQIVND (reference sequence). The CDR3 nucleotides are TGTGCCAGTAGCGATCTACAGGGCACCGGGGAGCTGTTTTTT. It yields the protein CASSDLQGTGELFF.

This clonotype was counted only a few times. The chain has TRBV6-1 and TRBJ1-5; D is perhaps TRBD1 (6 bases). Germline loops: CDR1 MNHNS, CDR2 SASEGT. With 6 bases removed from V and 6 bases from J, the gap between germline ends came to 15 bases. This CDR3 region has 14 residues. CDR3 DNA: TGTGCCAGCAGGAACAGGGATGGGATTCAGCCCCAGCATTTT. Translation gives CASRNRDGIQPQHF.

This clonotype appeared many times. The CDR3 nucleotides are TGTGCCAGCTCACCCTCCGGAGATCAAGAGACCCAGTACTTC. Its translation: CASSPSGDQETQYF. The genes are TRBV18 and TRBJ2-5; no firm D call. Trimming stripped 3 bases from V and 2 bases from J, with 10 bases between. The CDR3 spans 14 residues. Germline V CDR1 and CDR2: KGHSH, LQKENI. Variable domain in full (rest from reference TRBV18 and TRBJ2-5): NAGVMQNPRHLVRRRGQEARLRCSPMKGHSHVYWYRQLPEEGLKFMVYLQKENIIDESGMPKERFSAEFPKEGPSILRIQQVVRGDSAAYFCASSPSGDQETQYFGPGTRLLVL.

Ten or more counts support this clonotype. The chain has TRBV10-2 and TRBJ2-2; 9 nucleotides agree with TRBD2. CDR1 and CDR2 from the germline V gene are WSHSY and SAAADI. J was trimmed by 4 bases and V by 0 bases; bases with no gene match: 0. The CDR3 consists of 15 residues. CDR3 DNA: TGCGCCAGCAGTGAGTCGCGGGAGGGCACCGGGGAGCTGTTTTTT. Translating gives CASSESREGTGELFF.

This clonotype occurred many times. The V call is TRBV7-2, the J call TRBJ2-7; 11 nucleotides align to TRBD2. Looked up from germline, CDR1 is SGHTA and CDR2 is FQGNSA. The CDR3 loop spans 15 amino acids. J gave up 4 bases and V 3 bases, and 5 bases lay outside the gene matches. CDR3 in amino acids: CASSFSGRAGYEQYF. The CDR3 DNA reads as TGTGCCAGCAGCTTTAGCGGGAGGGCCGGATACGAGCAGTACTTC.

This rearrangement joins TRBV7-3 to TRBJ2-1; unclear D gene. CDR3 length: 13 amino acids. Per the germline V gene, CDR1 is SGHTA and CDR2 is FQGTGA. V was clipped by 4 bases and J by 7 bases, with 11 bases between them. DNA of the CDR3: TGTGCCAGCAGCTCGGGTATCCGGAATGAGCAGTTCTTC. This encodes CASSSGIRNEQFF.

This rearrangement joins TRBV20-1 to TRBJ1-3, with TRBD1 matching over 7 bases. Germline lookup yields CDR1 DFQATT and CDR2 SNEGSKA (reference sequence). The V segment lost 4 bases and the J segment 3 bases; nucleotides outside the gene matches: 3. The CDR3 has 13 amino acids. The CDR3 is CSAIRGVGNTIYF. For the CDR3, the DNA is TGCAGTGCTATCAGGGGGGTTGGAAACACCATATATTTT.

This clonotype was seen many times. The chain employs TRBV7-9 and TRBJ2-3; D may be TRBD2 (5 bases). CDR3 length: 20 residues. Germline-derived CDR1 and CDR2 are SEHNR and FQNEAQ (reference sequence). V dropped 5 bases and J dropped 0 bases, with 27 bases sitting between them. In DNA form, the CDR3 reads TGTGCCAGCAGCCCCCCAGGAGCGGTTAAGGCTTCAACTAGCACAGATACGCAGTATTTT. This codes for CASSPPGAVKASTSTDTQYF. Full variable domain (missing parts from reference TRBV7-9 and TRBJ2-3): DTGVSQNPRHKITKRGQNVTFRCDPISEHNRLYWYRQTLGQGPEFLTYFQNEAQLEKSRLLSDRFSAERPKGSFSTLEIQRTEQGDSAMYLCASSPPGAVKASTSTDTQYFGPGTRLTVL.